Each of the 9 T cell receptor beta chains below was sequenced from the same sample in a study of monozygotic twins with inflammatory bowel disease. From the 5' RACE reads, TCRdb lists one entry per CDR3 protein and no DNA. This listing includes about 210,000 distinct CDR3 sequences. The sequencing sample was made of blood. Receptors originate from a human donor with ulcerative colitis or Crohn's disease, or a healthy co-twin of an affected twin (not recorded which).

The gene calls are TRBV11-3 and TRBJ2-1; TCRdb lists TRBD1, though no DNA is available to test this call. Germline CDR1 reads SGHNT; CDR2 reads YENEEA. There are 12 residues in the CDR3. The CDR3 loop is CASRGGDNEQFF.

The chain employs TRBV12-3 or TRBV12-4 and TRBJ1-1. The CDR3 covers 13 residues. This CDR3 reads CASSLAGGIEAFF.

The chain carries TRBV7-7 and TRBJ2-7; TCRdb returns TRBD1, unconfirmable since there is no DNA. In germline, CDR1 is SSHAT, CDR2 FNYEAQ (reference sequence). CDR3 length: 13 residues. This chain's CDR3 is CASSLGGGYEQYF. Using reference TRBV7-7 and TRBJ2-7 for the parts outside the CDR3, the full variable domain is GAGVSQSPRYKVTKRGQDVTLRCDPISSHATLYWYQQALGQGPEFLTYFNYEAQPDKSGLPSDRFSAERPEGSISTLTIQRTEQRDSAMYRCASSLGGGYEQYFGPGTRLTVT.

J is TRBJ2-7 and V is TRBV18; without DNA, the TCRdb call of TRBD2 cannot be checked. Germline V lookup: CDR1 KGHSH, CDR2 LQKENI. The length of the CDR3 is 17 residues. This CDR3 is CASSPNSGGYSSYEQYF.

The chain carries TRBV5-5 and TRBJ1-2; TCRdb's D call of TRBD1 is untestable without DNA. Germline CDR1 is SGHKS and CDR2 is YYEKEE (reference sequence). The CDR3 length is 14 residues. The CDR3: CASSLDPGRGGYTF. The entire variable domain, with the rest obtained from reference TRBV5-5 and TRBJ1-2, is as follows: DAGVTQSPTHLIKTRGQQVTLRCSPISGHKSVSWYQQVLGQGPQFIFQYYEKEERGRGNFPDRFSARQFPNYSSELNVNALLLGDSALYLCASSLDPGRGGYTFGSGTRLTVV.

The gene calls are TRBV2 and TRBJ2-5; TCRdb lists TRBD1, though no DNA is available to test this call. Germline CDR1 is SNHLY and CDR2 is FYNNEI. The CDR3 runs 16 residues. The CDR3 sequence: CASSEAPGQGSETQYF. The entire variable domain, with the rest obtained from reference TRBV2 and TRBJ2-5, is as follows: EPEVTQTPSHQVTQMGQEVILRCVPISNHLYFYWYRQILGQKVEFLVSFYNNEISEKSEIFDDQFSVERPDGSNFTLKIRSTKLEDSAMYFCASSEAPGQGSETQYFGPGTRLLVL.

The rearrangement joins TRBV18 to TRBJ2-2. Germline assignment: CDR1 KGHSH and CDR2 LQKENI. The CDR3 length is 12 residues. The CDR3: CASSPRARELFF. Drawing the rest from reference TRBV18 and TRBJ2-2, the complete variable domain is NAGVMQNPRHLVRRRGQEARLRCSPMKGHSHVYWYRQLPEEGLKFMVYLQKENIIDESGMPKERFSAEFPKEGPSILRIQQVVRGDSAAYFCASSPRARELFFGEGSRLTVL.

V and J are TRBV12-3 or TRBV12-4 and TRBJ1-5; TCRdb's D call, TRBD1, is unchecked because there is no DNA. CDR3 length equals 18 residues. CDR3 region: CASTLGDGRFYSNQPQHF.

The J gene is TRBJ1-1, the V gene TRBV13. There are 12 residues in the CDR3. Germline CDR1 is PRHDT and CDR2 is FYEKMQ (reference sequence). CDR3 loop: CASSLSGQKAFF.